The 3 T cell receptor beta chains listed next were all sequenced from one sample in a study of cytomegalovirus exposure and HLA in healthy donors. This table comes from immunoSEQ multiplex PCR, and its TCRdb copy is limited to in-frame clones, with some not included. The repertoire holds some 230,000 clones, with about nine tenths as singletons. Material for sequencing was PBMCs. The receptors originated from a woman younger than 35 in good health and CMV-seronegative.

The chain combines TRBV5-1 with TRBJ2-7; a weak D match, TRBD1 (6 bases). CDR1 is SGHRS and CDR2 is YFSETQ in the germline V gene. Trimming removed 5 bases at V and 4 bases at J, with 25 bases between. The CDR3 length is 17 residues. Written as DNA, the CDR3 is TGCGCCAGCAGTTCCGGCTGGAGGACAGTGACTTTATACGAGCAGTACTTC. This encodes CASSSGWRTVTLYEQYF.

This clone was seen once. J is TRBJ2-1 and V is TRBV11-1; 14 nucleotides agree with TRBD2. The germline CDR1 and CDR2 sequences are SGHAT and FQDESV (reference sequence). The CDR3 is 14 residues long. V lost 6 bases and J lost 12; bases outside the gene matches: 7. The CDR3 nucleotides read TGTGCCAGCAGATCCGGACTAGCGGGAGGTGTGCAGTTCTTC. Its translation: CASRSGLAGGVQFF.

This clone was recorded only once. This CDR3 is also generated by other DNA sequences in the sample. The gene calls are TRBV5-1 and TRBJ1-1, with TRBD1 matching over 10 bases. The CDR3 is 15 amino acids. Germline V lookup: CDR1 SGHRS, CDR2 YFSETQ. After removal of 0 bases from V and 1 base from J, the junction contained 0 bases not matched to a gene. This CDR3 reads CASSLGTGGNTEAFF. For the CDR3, the DNA is TGCGCCAGCAGCTTGGGGACAGGGGGGAACACTGAAGCTTTCTTT.